This entry lists 6 T cell receptor beta chains sequenced from one sample in a study of shared clonotypes between healthy human individuals (TCRdb year 2020). CD8 naive samples were obtained by positive selection for CCR7 among CD45RO-negative cells, yielding a CD45RA+CCR7+ population from which TemRA cells were excluded. Libraries were prepared through the immunoSEQ multiplex PCR assay. TCRdb took this table from immuneACCESS and kept in-frame rearrangements with V and J called. Such tables lack part of the clones; where checked against another copy, unresolved V genes explain under half of the gap, and the rest is unexplained. Across this sample there are about 580,000 clones, with 95% to 98% seen only once. Together, the top ten hold 0.25% to 0.35% of the sample. Sequencing was carried out using naive CD8+ T cells sorted from blood. In light of the paper, this sample's cell subset or site label describes: CD45RA+CCR7+. The source is a man aged 25-45 years in good health.

J is TRBJ2-7 and V is TRBV28, with 11 nucleotides matching TRBD2. Germline values: CDR1 MDHEN, CDR2 SYDVKM. Trimming removed 0 bases from V and 0 bases from J; junction bases left unmatched: 7. There are 18 residues in the CDR3. CDR3 region: CASSLWGGGTSGSYEQYF. DNA for the CDR3: TGTGCCAGCAGTTTATGGGGTGGTGGGACTAGCGGCTCCTACGAGCAGTACTTC.

The V call is TRBV4-1, the J call TRBJ2-3; D possibly corresponds to TRBD2 (5 bases). This CDR3 is built from 12 residues. V was pared by 2 bases and J by 8 bases, with 8 bases between. CDR1 and CDR2 from the germline V gene are MGHRA and YSYEKL. This CDR3 reads CASSQPRGTQYF. The CDR3 DNA follows: TGCGCCAGCAGCCAACCCCGGGGTACGCAGTATTTT.

The J gene is TRBJ2-7, the V gene TRBV7-9; D perhaps matches TRBD2 (5 bases). This CDR3 spans 14 amino acids. Deletions cut 2 bases from V and 0 bases from J, with 8 bases between. From germline, CDR1 is SEHNR and CDR2 FQNEAQ (reference sequence). The chain's CDR3 is CASSLPGDSYEQYF. DNA of the CDR3: TGTGCCAGCAGCTTACCCGGGGACTCCTACGAGCAGTACTTC.

V and J are TRBV6-5 and TRBJ2-2; no definite D call. With 3 bases removed from V and 8 bases from J, the gap between germline ends came to 19 bases. The CDR3 contains 16 residues. The V gene's germline CDR1 is MNHEY and CDR2 SVGAGI. CDR3 nucleotides: TGTGCCAGCAGTTATTCATCCCCTGTTATGTCAGGGGAGCTGTTTTTT. Translated: CASSYSSPVMSGELFF.

This chain joins TRBV7-9 and TRBJ2-5; possibly TRBD2 for D (6 bases). The CDR3 loop spans 16 amino acids. V was pared by 2 bases and J by 2 bases, with 15 bases between. Germline CDR1 reads SEHNR; CDR2 reads FQNEAQ (reference sequence). The CDR3 spells CASSLTPGAGQETQYF. CDR3 nucleotide sequence: TGTGCCAGCAGCTTAACCCCCGGCGCGGGACAAGAGACCCAGTACTTC.

The chain joins TRBV6-1 to TRBJ2-5; weak D call: TRBD2 (6 bases). This CDR3 contains 16 residues. V was shortened by 0 bases and J by 2 bases, with 13 bases between the two germline ends. Germline V gene lookup returns CDR1 MNHNS and CDR2 SASEGT. As DNA, the CDR3 is TGTGCCAGCAGTGAAGCGGAGGGACTCGTACAAGAGACCCAGTACTTC. Amino acids: CASSEAEGLVQETQYF.